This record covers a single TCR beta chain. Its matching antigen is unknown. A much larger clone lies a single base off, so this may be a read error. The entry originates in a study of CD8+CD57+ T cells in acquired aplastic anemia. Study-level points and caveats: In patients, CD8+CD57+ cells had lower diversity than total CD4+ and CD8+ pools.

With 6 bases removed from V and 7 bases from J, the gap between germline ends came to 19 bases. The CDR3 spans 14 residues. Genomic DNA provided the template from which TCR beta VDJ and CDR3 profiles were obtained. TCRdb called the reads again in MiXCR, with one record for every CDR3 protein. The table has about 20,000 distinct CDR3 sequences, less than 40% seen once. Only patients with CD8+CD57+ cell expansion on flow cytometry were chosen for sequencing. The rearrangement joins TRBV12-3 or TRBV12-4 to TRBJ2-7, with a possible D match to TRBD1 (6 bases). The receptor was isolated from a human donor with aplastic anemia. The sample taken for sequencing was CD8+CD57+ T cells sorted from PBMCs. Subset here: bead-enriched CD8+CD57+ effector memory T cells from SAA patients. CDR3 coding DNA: TGTGCCAGCAGAGCAGGGGTAGTACCGTGGGAGCAGTACTTC. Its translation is CASRAGVVPWEQYF.